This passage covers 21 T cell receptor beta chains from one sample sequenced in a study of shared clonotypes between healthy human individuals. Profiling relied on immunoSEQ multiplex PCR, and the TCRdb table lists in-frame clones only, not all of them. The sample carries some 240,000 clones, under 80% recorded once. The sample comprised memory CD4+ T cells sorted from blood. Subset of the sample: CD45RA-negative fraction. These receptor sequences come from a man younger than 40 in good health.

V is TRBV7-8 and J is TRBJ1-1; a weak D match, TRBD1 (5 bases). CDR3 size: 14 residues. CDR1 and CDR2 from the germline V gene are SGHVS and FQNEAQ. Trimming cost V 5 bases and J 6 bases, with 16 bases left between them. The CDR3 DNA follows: TGTGCCAGCAGCAAAGTTGGGGCAGTAGCTGAAGCTTTCTTT. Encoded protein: CASSKVGAVAEAFF.

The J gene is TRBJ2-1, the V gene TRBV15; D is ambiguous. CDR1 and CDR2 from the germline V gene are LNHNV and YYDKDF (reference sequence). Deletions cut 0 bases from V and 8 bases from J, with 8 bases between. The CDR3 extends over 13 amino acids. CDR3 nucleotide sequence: TGTGCCACCAGCAGAGATCCGGCCGATGAGCAGTTCTTC. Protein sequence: CATSRDPADEQFF.

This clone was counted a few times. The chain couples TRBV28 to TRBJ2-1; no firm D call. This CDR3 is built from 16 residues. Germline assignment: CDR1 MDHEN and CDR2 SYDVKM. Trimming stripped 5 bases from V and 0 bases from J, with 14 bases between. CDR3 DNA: TGTGCCAGCAGTCGAGCGATGACTCGCTCCTACAATGAGCAGTTCTTC. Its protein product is CASSRAMTRSYNEQFF.

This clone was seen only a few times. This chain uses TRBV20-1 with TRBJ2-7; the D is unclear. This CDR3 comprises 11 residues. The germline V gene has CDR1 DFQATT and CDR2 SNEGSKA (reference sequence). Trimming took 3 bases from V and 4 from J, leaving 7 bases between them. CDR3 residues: CSASNQYEQYF. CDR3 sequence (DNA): TGCAGTGCTAGCAACCAATACGAGCAGTACTTC.

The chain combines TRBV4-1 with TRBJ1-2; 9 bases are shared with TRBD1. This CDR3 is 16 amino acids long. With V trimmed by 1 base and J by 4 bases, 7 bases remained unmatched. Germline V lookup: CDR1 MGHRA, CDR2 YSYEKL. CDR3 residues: CASSQVGTGSTYGYTF. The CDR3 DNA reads TGCGCCAGCAGCCAAGTGGGGACAGGGTCTACCTATGGCTACACCTTC.

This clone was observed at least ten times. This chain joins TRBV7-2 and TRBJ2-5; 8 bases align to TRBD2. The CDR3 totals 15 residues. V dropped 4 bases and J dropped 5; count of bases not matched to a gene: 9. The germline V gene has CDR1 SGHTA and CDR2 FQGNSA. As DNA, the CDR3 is TGTGCCAGCAGCTCCCGGACTAGCTTTGGGGAGACCCAGTACTTC. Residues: CASSSRTSFGETQYF.

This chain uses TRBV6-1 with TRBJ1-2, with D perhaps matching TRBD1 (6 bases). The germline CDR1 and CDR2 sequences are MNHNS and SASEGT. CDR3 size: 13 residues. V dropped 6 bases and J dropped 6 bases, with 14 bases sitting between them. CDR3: CASRVGGVDGYTF. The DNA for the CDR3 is TGTGCCAGCAGGGTGGGGGGCGTCGATGGCTACACCTTC.

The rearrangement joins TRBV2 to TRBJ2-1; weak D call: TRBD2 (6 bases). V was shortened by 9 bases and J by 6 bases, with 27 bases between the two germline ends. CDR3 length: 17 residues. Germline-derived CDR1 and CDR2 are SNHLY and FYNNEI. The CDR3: CASTKSRARDSGNEQFF. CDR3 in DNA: TGTGCCAGTACTAAGTCGAGAGCCCGGGACTCTGGCAATGAGCAGTTCTTC.

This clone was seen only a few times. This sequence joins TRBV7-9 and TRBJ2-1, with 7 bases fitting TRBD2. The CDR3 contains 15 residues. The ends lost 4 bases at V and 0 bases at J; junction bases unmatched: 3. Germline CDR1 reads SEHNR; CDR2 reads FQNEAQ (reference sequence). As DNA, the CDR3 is TGTGCCAGCAGCTCTAGCGGAATCTCCTACAATGAGCAGTTCTTC. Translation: CASSSSGISYNEQFF.

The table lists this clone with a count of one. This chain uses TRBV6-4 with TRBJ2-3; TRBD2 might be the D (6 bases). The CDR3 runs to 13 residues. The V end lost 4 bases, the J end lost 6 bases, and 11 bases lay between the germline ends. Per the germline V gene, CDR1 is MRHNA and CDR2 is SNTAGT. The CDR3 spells CASSVAGGDTQYF. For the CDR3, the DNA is TGTGCCAGCAGTGTGGCTGGAGGGGATACGCAGTATTTT.

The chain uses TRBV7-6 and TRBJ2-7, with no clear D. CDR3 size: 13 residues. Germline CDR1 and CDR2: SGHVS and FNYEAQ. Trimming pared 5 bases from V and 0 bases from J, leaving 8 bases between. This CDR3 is CASSPVGSYEQYF. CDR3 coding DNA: TGTGCCAGCAGCCCCGTGGGCTCCTACGAGCAGTACTTC.

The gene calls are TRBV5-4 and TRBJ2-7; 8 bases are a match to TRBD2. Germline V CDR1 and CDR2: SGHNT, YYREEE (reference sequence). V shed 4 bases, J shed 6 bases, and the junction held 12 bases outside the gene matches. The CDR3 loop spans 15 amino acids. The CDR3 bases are TGTGCCAGCAGCCCCGCGGGGGGAAGAAGCCGCGAGCAGTACTTC. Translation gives CASSPAGGRSREQYF.

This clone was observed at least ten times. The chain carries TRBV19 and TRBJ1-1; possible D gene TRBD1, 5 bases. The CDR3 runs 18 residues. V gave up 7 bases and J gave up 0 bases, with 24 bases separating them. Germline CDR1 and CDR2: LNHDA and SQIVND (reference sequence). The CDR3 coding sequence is TGTGCCAGTAAACCACTGATGGGACGGAGGGGCATGAACACTGAAGCTTTCTTT. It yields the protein CASKPLMGRRGMNTEAFF.

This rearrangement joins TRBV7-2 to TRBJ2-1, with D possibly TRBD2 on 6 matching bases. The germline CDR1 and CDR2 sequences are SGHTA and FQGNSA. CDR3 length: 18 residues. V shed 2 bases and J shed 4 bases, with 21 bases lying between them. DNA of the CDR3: TGTGCCAGCAGCTTATCCGCTCTGGCGGGATGGTCGTACAATGAGCAGTTCTTC. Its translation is CASSLSALAGWSYNEQFF.

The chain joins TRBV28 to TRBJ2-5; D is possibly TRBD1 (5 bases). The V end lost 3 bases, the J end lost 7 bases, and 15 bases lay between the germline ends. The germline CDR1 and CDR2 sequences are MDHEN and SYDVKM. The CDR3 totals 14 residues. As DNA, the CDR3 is TGTGCCAGCAGTTTCTCAGGGCCCCGTGGGACCCAGTACTTC. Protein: CASSFSGPRGTQYF.

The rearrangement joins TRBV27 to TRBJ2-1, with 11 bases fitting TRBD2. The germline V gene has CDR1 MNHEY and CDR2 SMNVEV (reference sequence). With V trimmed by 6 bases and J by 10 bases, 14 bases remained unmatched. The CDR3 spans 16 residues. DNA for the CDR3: TGTGCCAGCAGCGACGGGCTAGCGGGAGGAACGGTGGAGCAGTTCTTC. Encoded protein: CASSDGLAGGTVEQFF.

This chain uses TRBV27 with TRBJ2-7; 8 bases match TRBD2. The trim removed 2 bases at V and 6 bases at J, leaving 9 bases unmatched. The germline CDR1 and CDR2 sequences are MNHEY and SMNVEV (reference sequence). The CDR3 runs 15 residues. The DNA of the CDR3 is TGTGCCAGCAGTTTAACCCCGCGGGGGGCGGCCGAGCAGTACTTC. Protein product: CASSLTPRGAAEQYF.

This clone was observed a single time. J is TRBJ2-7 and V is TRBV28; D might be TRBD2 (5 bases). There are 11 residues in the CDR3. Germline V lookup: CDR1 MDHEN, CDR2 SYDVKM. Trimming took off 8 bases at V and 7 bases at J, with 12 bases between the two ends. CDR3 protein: CASGSKREQYF. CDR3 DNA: TGTGCCAGCGGGAGTAAAAGGGAGCAGTACTTC. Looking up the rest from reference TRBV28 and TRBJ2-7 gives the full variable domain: DVKVTQSSRYLVKRTGEKVFLECVQDMDHENMFWYRQDPGLGLRLIYFSYDVKMKEKGDIPEGYSVSREKKERFSLILESASTNQTSMYLCASGSKREQYFGPGTRLTVT.

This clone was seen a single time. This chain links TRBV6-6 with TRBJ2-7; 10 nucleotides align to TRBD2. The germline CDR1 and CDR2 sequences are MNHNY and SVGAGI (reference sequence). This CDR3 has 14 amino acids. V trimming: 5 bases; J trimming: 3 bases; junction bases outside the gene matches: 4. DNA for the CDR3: TGTGCCAGCAGTGTCCTAGCGGGGGTCTACGAGCAGTACTTC. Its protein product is CASSVLAGVYEQYF.

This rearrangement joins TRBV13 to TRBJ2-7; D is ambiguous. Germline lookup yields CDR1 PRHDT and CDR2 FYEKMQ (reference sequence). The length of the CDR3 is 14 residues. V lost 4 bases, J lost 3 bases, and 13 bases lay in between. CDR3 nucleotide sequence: TGTGCCAGCAGCTCCCGGGCTAGTTTCTACGAGCAGTACTTC. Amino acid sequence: CASSSRASFYEQYF.

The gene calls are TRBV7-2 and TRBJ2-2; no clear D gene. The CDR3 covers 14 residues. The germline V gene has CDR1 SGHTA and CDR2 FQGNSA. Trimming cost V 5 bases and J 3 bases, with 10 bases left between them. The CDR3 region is CASSLRADTGELFF. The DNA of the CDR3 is TGTGCCAGCAGCCTTAGGGCTGACACCGGGGAGCTGTTTTTT.